The 12 T cell receptor beta chains presented below share a single source sample, sequenced in a study of shared clonotypes between healthy human individuals. Profiling relied on immunoSEQ multiplex PCR, and the TCRdb table lists in-frame clones only, not all of them. The table shows about 470,000 clones, with roughly 80% occurring only once. Sequencing was done on a sample of PBMCs. These TCRs come from a woman aged 35 to 49 in good health. Some clones in this sample may be carry-over from other donors' samples.

J is TRBJ1-6 and V is TRBV9; D uncertain. Germline values: CDR1 SGDLS, CDR2 YYNGEE. This CDR3 spans 14 amino acids. V lost 1 base, J lost 6 bases, and 8 bases lay in between. This CDR3 is CASSVSWGNSPLHF. The CDR3 DNA sequence: TGTGCCAGCAGCGTATCATGGGGTAATTCACCCCTCCACTTT.

The rearrangement links TRBV11-2 to TRBJ2-3; D unclear. Germline CDR1 and CDR2: SGHAT and FQNNGV. The CDR3 has 15 amino acids. V was pared by 1 base and J by 2 bases, with 10 bases between. The CDR3: CASSLASDFTDTQYF. The CDR3 nucleotides are TGTGCCAGCAGCTTAGCTTCCGACTTCACAGATACGCAGTATTTT.

In its sample, this clone was seen many times. This sample also contains other DNA sequences that code for the same CDR3. The genes are TRBV6-6 and TRBJ1-1; D gene ambiguous. The CDR3 has 12 amino acids. CDR1 MNHNY and CDR2 SVGAGI come from the germline V gene (reference sequence). Trimming left V 4 bases short and J 1 base short, with 4 bases between. The DNA of the CDR3 is TGTGCCAGCAGTTCCCAGAACACTGAAGCTTTCTTT. Its protein is CASSSQNTEAFF.

This clone has a single count. The gene calls are TRBV11-3 and TRBJ2-1; 10 bases agree with TRBD1. V trimming: 1 base; J trimming: 5 bases; junction bases outside the gene matches: 2. CDR1 and CDR2 from the germline V gene are SGHNT and YENEEA. The CDR3 length is 15 residues. The CDR3 region has the DNA TGTGCCAGCAGCTTAGGCGGGACAGGGGACAATGAGCAGTTCTTC. Translated: CASSLGGTGDNEQFF. Looking up the rest from reference TRBV11-3 and TRBJ2-1 gives the full variable domain: EAGVVQSPRYKIIEKKQPVAFWCNPISGHNTLYWYLQNLGQGPELLIRYENEEAVDDSQLPKDRFSAERLKGVDSTLKIQPAELGDSAVYLCASSLGGTGDNEQFFGPGTRLTVL.

The rearrangement joins TRBV7-2 to TRBJ2-1; 10 positions agree with TRBD2. With V trimmed by 5 bases and J by 1 base, 2 bases remained unmatched. The CDR3 totals 15 residues. Germline V gene data show CDR1 as SGHTA and CDR2 as FQGNSA. CDR3 sequence reads: CASSRAGGSYNEQFF. The CDR3 DNA is TGTGCCAGCAGCCGAGCGGGAGGGTCCTACAATGAGCAGTTCTTC.

The genes are TRBV11-2 and TRBJ2-3; D unresolved. Per the germline V gene, CDR1 is SGHAT and CDR2 is FQNNGV. The CDR3 contains 14 residues. Trimming pared 9 bases from V and 1 base from J, leaving 14 bases between. The CDR3 reads CASRRPGGTDTQYF. CDR3 in DNA: TGTGCCAGTAGAAGGCCGGGCGGCACAGATACGCAGTATTTT.

V is TRBV5-1 and J is TRBJ2-7, with 7 bases matching TRBD1. The CDR3 contains 14 residues. The ends lost 6 bases at V and 5 bases at J; junction bases unmatched: 11. Germline V gene data show CDR1 as SGHRS and CDR2 as YFSETQ. The CDR3 reads CASKETGILDEQYF. In DNA form, the CDR3 reads TGCGCCAGCAAGGAGACAGGGATACTTGACGAGCAGTACTTC. Filled out from reference TRBV5-1 and TRBJ2-7, the complete variable domain reads KAGVTQTPRYLIKTRGQQVTLSCSPISGHRSVSWYQQTPGQGLQFLFEYFSETQRNKGNFPGRFSGRQFSNSRSEMNVSTLELGDSALYLCASKETGILDEQYFGPGTRLTVT.

This rearrangement joins TRBV28 to TRBJ2-5; a weak D match, TRBD1 (6 bases). CDR1 and CDR2 (germline): MDHEN, SYDVKM. Between the trimmed V and J ends, which lost 7 bases and 4 bases, there was a span of 28 bases. This CDR3 region has 18 residues. This CDR3 is CASNPSWGRMSGGETQYF. The DNA for the CDR3 is TGTGCCAGCAACCCTTCTTGGGGGCGGATGTCGGGTGGAGAGACCCAGTACTTC.

This clone was observed a single time. This probably arose from a read error, given a far larger clone one base away. V and J are TRBV4-3 and TRBJ2-3; no firm D call. The V gene lost 11 bases and the J gene lost 6 bases, with 18 bases spanning the gap. The CDR3 consists of 13 residues. Germline-derived CDR1 and CDR2 are LGHNA and YSLEER. In DNA, the CDR3 is TGCGCCGGCAAGGAGACTCTAGGGGATACGCAGTATTTT. Translated, it gives CAGKETLGDTQYF.

This clone came up a few times. The CDR3 is CASSEWDRGSVEQYF. The CDR3 bases are TGTGCCAGCAGTGAGTGGGACAGGGGGTCTGTCGAGCAGTACTTC. This chain connects TRBV2 to TRBJ2-7, with 11 bases that match TRBD1. V was clipped by 3 bases and J by 6 bases; unmatched bases: 7. The germline V gene has CDR1 SNHLY and CDR2 FYNNEI. The CDR3 is made up of 15 amino acids.

This clone was counted a single time. Compared with germline, one end of the junction differs, possibly owing to a read error. The CDR3, as DNA: TGTGCTAGCAGCTCCGGGACAGGGAACCAAGAGACCCAGTACTTC. This codes for CASSSGTGNQETQYF. The chain is built from TRBV7-7 and TRBJ2-5; 9 bases match TRBD1. This CDR3 has 15 amino acids. CDR1 is SSHAT and CDR2 is FNYEAQ in the germline V gene (reference sequence). Drawing the rest from reference TRBV7-7 and TRBJ2-5, the complete variable domain is GAGVSQSPRYKVTKRGQDVTLRCDPISSHATLYWYQQALGQGPEFLTYFNYEAQPDKSGLPSDRFSAERPEGSISTLTIQRTEQRDSAMYRCASSSGTGNQETQYFGPGTRLLVL.

The V call is TRBV19, the J call TRBJ1-6, with D perhaps TRBD1 (6 bases). This CDR3 is 13 amino acids long. Germline CDR1 reads LNHDA; CDR2 reads SQIVND (reference sequence). Trimming stripped 7 bases from V and 9 bases from J, with 13 bases between. In DNA, the CDR3 is TGTGCCAGTAATTCCGGGACAATTTCACCCCTCCACTTT. This sequence encodes CASNSGTISPLHF. The whole variable domain, remainder taken from reference TRBV19 and TRBJ1-6, is DGGITQSPKYLFRKEGQNVTLSCEQNLNHDAMYWYRQDPGQGLRLIYYSQIVNDFQKGDIAEGYSVSREKKESFPLTVTSAQKNPTAFYLCASNSGTISPLHFGNGTRLTVT.